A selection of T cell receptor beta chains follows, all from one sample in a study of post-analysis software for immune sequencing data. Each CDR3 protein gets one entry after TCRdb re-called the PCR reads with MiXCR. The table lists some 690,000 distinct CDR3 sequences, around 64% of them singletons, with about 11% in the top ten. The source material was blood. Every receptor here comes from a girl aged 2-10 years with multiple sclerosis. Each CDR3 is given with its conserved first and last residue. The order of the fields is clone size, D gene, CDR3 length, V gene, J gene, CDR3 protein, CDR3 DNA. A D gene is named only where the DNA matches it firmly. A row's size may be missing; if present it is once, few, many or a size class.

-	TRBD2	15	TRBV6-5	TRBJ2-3	CASSTSGMRADTQYF	TGTGCCAGCAGCACTAGCGGGATGAGGGCAGATACGCAGTATTTT
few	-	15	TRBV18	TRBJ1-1	CASSLPRARNTEAFF	TGTGCCAGCTCCCTCCCCCGGGCCAGGAACACTGAAGCTTTCTTT
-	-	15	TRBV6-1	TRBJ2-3	CASSERRGGTDTQYF	TGTGCCAGCAGTGAAAGGCGGGGTGGCACAGATACGCAGTATTTT
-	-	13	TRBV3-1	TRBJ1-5	CASSSVPGQPQHF	TGTGCCAGCAGCTCCGTCCCTGGACAGCCCCAGCATTTT
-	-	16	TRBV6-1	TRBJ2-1	CASGGAGDPGPGEQFF	TGTGCCAGCGGTGGAGCAGGAGACCCGGGGCCGGGTGAGCAGTTCTTC
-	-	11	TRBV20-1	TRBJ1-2	CSARSTYGYTF	TGCAGTGCTAGGAGTACCTATGGCTACACCTTC
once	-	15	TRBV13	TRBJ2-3	CASSSHWGRTDTQYF	TGTGCCAGCAGCTCGCATTGGGGGCGCACAGATACGCAGTATTTT
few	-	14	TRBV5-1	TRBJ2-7	CASSVGPSSYEQYF	TGCGCCAGCAGCGTTGGACCAAGCTCCTACGAGCAGTACTTC
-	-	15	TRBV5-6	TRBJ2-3	CASSLPGQNTDAQYF	TGTGCCAGCAGCTTGCCGGGCCAGAACACAGATGCGCAGTATTTT
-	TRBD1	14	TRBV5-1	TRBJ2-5	CASSPTGGAETQYF	TGCGCCAGCAGCCCAACAGGGGGCGCGGAGACCCAGTACTTC
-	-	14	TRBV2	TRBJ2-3	CASSFQGRPDTQYF	TGTGCCAGCAGCTTTCAGGGGAGGCCAGATACGCAGTATTTT
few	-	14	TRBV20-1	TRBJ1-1	CSARNPGQNTEAFF	TGCAGTGCTAGAAATCCGGGACAGAACACTGAAGCTTTCTTT
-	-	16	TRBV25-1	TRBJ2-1	CASSKNWGTRNNEQFF	TGTGCCAGCAGTAAAAATTGGGGGACAAGGAACAATGAGCAGTTCTTC
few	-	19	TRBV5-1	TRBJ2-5	CASSAFIGRAGRGQETQYF	TGCGCCAGCAGCGCCTTTATCGGTAGAGCTGGCAGGGGTCAAGAGACCCAGTACTTC
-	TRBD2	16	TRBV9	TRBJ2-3	CASSVASGGAKDTQYF	TGTGCCAGCAGCGTAGCCAGCGGGGGGGCCAAAGATACGCAGTATTTT
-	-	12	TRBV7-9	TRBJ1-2	CASSLVDSGYTF	TGTGCCAGTAGCTTAGTAGATAGTGGCTACACCTTC
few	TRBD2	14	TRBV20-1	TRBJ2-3	CSALTSGRTDTQYF	TGCAGTGCCCTTACTAGCGGGAGAACAGATACGCAGTATTTT
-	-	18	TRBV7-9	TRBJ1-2	CASSLVMPRQAGNYGYTF	TGTGCCAGCAGCTTAGTTATGCCTCGACAGGCGGGTAACTATGGCTACACCTTC
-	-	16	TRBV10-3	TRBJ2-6	CAISREAVVGANVLTF	TGTGCCATCAGTCGCGAGGCGGTGGTTGGGGCCAACGTCCTGACTTTC
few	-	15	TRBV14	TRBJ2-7	CASSQGPQGSYEQYF	TGTGCCAGCAGCCAAGGCCCCCAAGGCTCCTACGAGCAGTACTTC
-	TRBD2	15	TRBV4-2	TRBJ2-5	CASSLRAGPFETQYF	TGTGCCAGCAGCCTACGAGCGGGGCCGTTCGAGACCCAGTACTTC
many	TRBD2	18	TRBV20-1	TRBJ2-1	CSARAVGSSGGLENEQFF	TGCAGTGCTAGAGCGGTTGGGTCTAGCGGGGGGTTGGAGAATGAGCAGTTCTTC
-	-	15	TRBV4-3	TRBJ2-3	CAGSQDRLVPDAQYF	TGCGCCGGCAGCCAAGATCGACTAGTCCCAGATGCGCAGTATTTT
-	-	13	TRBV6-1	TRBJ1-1	CASSVGKNTEAFF	TGTGCCAGCAGTGTGGGGAAGAACACTGAAGCTTTCTTT
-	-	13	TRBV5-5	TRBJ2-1	CASSLFSAYEQFF	TGTGCCAGCAGCTTGTTCTCAGCCTATGAGCAGTTCTTC
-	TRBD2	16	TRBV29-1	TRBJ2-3	CSVPSGRRLSTDTQYF	TGCAGCGTCCCTAGCGGGAGGCGTCTCTCCACAGATACGCAGTATTTT
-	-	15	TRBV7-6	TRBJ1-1	CASSFSWQMNTEAFF	TGTGCCAGCAGCTTTTCGTGGCAAATGAACACTGAAGCTTTCTTT
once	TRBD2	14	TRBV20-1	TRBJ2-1	CSAYSGSSYNEQFF	TGCAGTGCTTATAGCGGGAGCTCCTACAATGAGCAGTTCTTC
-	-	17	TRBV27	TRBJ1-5	CASSPLLDSISNQPQHF	TGTGCCAGCAGTCCCCTGCTTGACAGCATTAGCAATCAGCCCCAGCATTTT
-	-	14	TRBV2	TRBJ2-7	CASSEQGPSHEQYF	TGTGCCAGCAGTGAACAGGGACCTTCGCACGAGCAGTACTTC
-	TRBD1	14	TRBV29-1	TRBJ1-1	CSARTGLSNTEAFF	TGCAGCGCTCGGACAGGGTTATCGAACACTGAAGCTTTCTTT
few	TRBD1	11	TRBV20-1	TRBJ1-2	CSGTGGYGYTF	TGCAGTGGTACAGGGGGCTATGGCTACACCTTC
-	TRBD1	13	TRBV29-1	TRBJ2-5	CSVNRGHQETQYF	TGCAGCGTTAACAGGGGTCACCAAGAGACCCAGTACTTC
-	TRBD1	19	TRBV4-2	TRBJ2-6	CASSLHRQGRNSGANVLTF	TGTGCCAGCAGCCTACACAGACAGGGGAGAAACTCTGGGGCCAACGTCCTGACTTTC
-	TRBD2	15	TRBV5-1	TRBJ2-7	CASSLNGLADYEQYF	TGCGCCAGCAGCTTGAACGGACTAGCGGACTACGAGCAGTACTTC
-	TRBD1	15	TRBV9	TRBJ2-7	CASSPGQGTSYEQYF	TGTGCCAGCAGCCCTGGACAGGGAACTTCCTACGAGCAGTACTTC
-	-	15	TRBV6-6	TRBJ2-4	CASTPSGGDKNIQYF	TGTGCCAGCACCCCTTCCGGGGGAGACAAAAACATTCAGTACTTC
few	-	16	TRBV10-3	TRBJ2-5	CAISERRESYQGTQYF	TGTGCCATCAGTGAGCGGAGGGAATCGTACCAAGGGACCCAGTACTTC
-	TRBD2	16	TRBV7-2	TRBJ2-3	CASSFLGLAGADTQYF	TGTGCCAGCAGCTTCCTCGGACTAGCGGGAGCAGATACGCAGTATTTT
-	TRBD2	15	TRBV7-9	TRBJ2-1	CASNGRGGPYNEQFF	TGTGCCAGCAACGGCCGCGGGGGACCCTACAATGAGCAGTTCTTC
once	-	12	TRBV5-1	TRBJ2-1	CASSSDSLVQFF	TGCGCCAGCAGCTCCGACAGTTTGGTCCAGTTCTTC
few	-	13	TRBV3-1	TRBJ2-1	CASSQVGDNEQFF	TGTGCCAGCAGCCAAGTCGGGGACAATGAGCAGTTCTTC
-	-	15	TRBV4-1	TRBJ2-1	CASSQVAGRNNEQFF	TGCGCCAGCAGCCAAGTGGCTGGGCGGAACAATGAGCAGTTCTTC
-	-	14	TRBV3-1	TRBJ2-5	CASSQDASGETQYF	TGTGCCAGCAGCCAAGATGCGTCCGGGGAGACCCAGTACTTC
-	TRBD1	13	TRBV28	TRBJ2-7	CASEGGQGYEQYF	TGTGCCAGCGAAGGAGGACAGGGGTACGAGCAGTACTTC
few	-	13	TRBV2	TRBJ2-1	CASKDYSYNEQFF	TGTGCCAGCAAGGACTACTCCTACAATGAGCAGTTCTTC
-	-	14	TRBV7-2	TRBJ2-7	CASTQESSYNEQYF	TGTGCCAGCACCCAGGAGAGCTCCTACAATGAGCAGTACTTC
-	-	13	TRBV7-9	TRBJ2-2	CASTDYVTGELFF	TGTGCCAGCACCGACTACGTGACCGGGGAGCTGTTTTTT
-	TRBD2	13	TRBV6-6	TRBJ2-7	CASSYNPSGEQYF	TGTGCCAGCAGTTACAACCCTAGCGGCGAGCAGTACTTC
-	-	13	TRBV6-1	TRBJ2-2	CASSELNTGELFF	TGTGCCAGCAGTGAGCTGAACACCGGGGAGCTGTTTTTT
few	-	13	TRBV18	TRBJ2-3	CASSPPETDTQYF	TGTGCCAGCTCACCACCGGAGACAGATACGCAGTATTTT
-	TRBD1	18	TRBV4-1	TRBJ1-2	CASSQDRLVQGVSGGYAF	TGCGCCAGCAGCCAAGATCGTCTGGTACAGGGGGTATCAGGGGGCTACGCCTTC
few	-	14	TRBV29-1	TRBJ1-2	CSAFAGTFGAGYTF	TGCAGCGCCTTCGCCGGGACGTTTGGCGCGGGCTACACCTTC
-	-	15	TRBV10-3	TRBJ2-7	CAISGGTVDPYEQYF	TGTGCCATCAGTGGTGGGACGGTGGACCCCTACGAGCAGTACTTC
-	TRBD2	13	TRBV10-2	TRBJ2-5	CASGTSLVETQYF	TGCGCCAGCGGGACTAGTTTGGTCGAGACCCAGTACTTC